This T cell receptor beta chain was captured in a study of cytomegalovirus exposure and HLA in healthy donors. Germline lookup yields CDR1 GTSNPN and CDR2 SVGIG (reference sequence). V dropped 2 bases and J dropped 5; count of bases not matched to a gene: 6. The CDR3 is made up of 15 amino acids. This clone was seen only a few times. The primer mix had 60 Vbeta and 13 Jbeta primers. The assay was immunoSEQ multiplex PCR, and TCRdb's table has in-frame clones only and misses some. The table has 99,000 or so clones, approximately 82% seen once. This rearrangement joins TRBV30 to TRBJ2-2; 9 bases line up with TRBD2. Sequencing was carried out using PBMCs. This clonotype was obtained from a middle-aged man in good health and CMV-seropositive. The CDR3 spells CAWSYSGGRTGELFF. The CDR3 bases are TGTGCCTGGAGTTACAGCGGGGGGCGGACCGGGGAGCTGTTTTTT.